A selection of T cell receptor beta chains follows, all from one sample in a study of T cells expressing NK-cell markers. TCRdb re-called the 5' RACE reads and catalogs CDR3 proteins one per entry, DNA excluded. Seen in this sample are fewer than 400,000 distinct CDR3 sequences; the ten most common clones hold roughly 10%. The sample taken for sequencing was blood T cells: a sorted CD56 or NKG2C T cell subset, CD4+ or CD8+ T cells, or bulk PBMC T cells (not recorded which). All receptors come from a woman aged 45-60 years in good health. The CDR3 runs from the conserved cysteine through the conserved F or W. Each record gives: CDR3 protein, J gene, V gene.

cdr3_aa: CASSIGAVSYNEQFF; j_call: TRBJ2-1; v_call: TRBV19
cdr3_aa: CSVVAAISLLTDTQYF; j_call: TRBJ2-3; v_call: TRBV29-1
cdr3_aa: CASRRAGETQYF; j_call: TRBJ2-5; v_call: TRBV3-1
cdr3_aa: CASSLVGTSGANVLTF; j_call: TRBJ2-6; v_call: TRBV5-1
cdr3_aa: CASSEETSGRGIDEQFF; j_call: TRBJ2-1; v_call: TRBV2
cdr3_aa: CASQRWPKNIQYF; j_call: TRBJ2-4; v_call: TRBV5-1
cdr3_aa: CASSDQTGGGYTF; j_call: TRBJ1-2; v_call: TRBV9
cdr3_aa: CASSSFAGGVTDTQYF; j_call: TRBJ2-3; v_call: TRBV12-3/TRBV12-4
cdr3_aa: CASSQGSPGLADTGELFF; j_call: TRBJ2-2; v_call: TRBV4-1
cdr3_aa: CASSQEYYEQYF; j_call: TRBJ2-7; v_call: TRBV12-3/TRBV12-4
cdr3_aa: CASSLDGQVRAFF; j_call: TRBJ1-1; v_call: TRBV7-2
cdr3_aa: CSASGVQGLANREQFF; j_call: TRBJ2-1; v_call: TRBV20-1
cdr3_aa: CASMVPSGNEQFF; j_call: TRBJ2-1; v_call: TRBV12-3/TRBV12-4
cdr3_aa: CASSFFFGRIQETQYF; j_call: TRBJ2-5; v_call: TRBV11-3
cdr3_aa: CASSVDRLGLGYTF; j_call: TRBJ1-2; v_call: TRBV12-3/TRBV12-4
cdr3_aa: CASSFTGTSGKGEQFF; j_call: TRBJ2-1; v_call: TRBV5-5
cdr3_aa: CASSPGRTGFSYNEQFF; j_call: TRBJ2-1; v_call: TRBV2
cdr3_aa: CAAGRGFTEAFF; j_call: TRBJ1-1; v_call: TRBV12-3/TRBV12-4
cdr3_aa: CASSTGQGGLGTEAFF; j_call: TRBJ1-1; v_call: TRBV4-2
cdr3_aa: CASSLDILGVETQYF; j_call: TRBJ2-5; v_call: TRBV12-3/TRBV12-4
cdr3_aa: CASSPQSTDTQYF; j_call: TRBJ2-3; v_call: TRBV6-4
cdr3_aa: CSVERAGIWETQYF; j_call: TRBJ2-5; v_call: TRBV29-1
cdr3_aa: CASSDTSVLAGGPRHSGIQYF; j_call: TRBJ2-4; v_call: TRBV6-4
cdr3_aa: CASSLSWPDGDTQYF; j_call: TRBJ2-3; v_call: TRBV27
cdr3_aa: CSVRQGAEQFF; j_call: TRBJ2-1; v_call: TRBV29-1
cdr3_aa: CASSRGGQPQHF; j_call: TRBJ1-5; v_call: TRBV16
cdr3_aa: CSVGGRDKGPQHF; j_call: TRBJ1-5; v_call: TRBV29-1
cdr3_aa: CASSQQRGFSYEQYF; j_call: TRBJ2-7; v_call: TRBV4-1
cdr3_aa: CSASLNTGFTEAFF; j_call: TRBJ1-1; v_call: TRBV20-1
cdr3_aa: CARSGDRVPYNEQFF; j_call: TRBJ2-1; v_call: TRBV30
cdr3_aa: CASSLVGSPLHF; j_call: TRBJ1-6; v_call: TRBV12-3/TRBV12-4
cdr3_aa: CASTTGQGRSYGYTF; j_call: TRBJ1-2; v_call: TRBV12-3/TRBV12-4
cdr3_aa: CASSIAPLANTGELFF; j_call: TRBJ2-2; v_call: TRBV19
cdr3_aa: CASSPGPDMRTQYF; j_call: TRBJ2-3; v_call: TRBV18
cdr3_aa: CASSPGVALSYEQYF; j_call: TRBJ2-7; v_call: TRBV19
cdr3_aa: CASSLARTVETQYF; j_call: TRBJ2-5; v_call: TRBV5-1
cdr3_aa: CASSRTGINQPQHF; j_call: TRBJ1-5; v_call: TRBV9
cdr3_aa: CASSLAAGGSYNEQFF; j_call: TRBJ2-1; v_call: TRBV5-1
cdr3_aa: CASSPRGENNEQFF; j_call: TRBJ2-1; v_call: TRBV7-8
cdr3_aa: CASSSTQVTNQPQHF; j_call: TRBJ1-5; v_call: TRBV27
cdr3_aa: CATYDQQVGEQYF; j_call: TRBJ2-7; v_call: TRBV5-1
cdr3_aa: CASSFAGFSGNTIYF; j_call: TRBJ1-3; v_call: TRBV5-1
cdr3_aa: CASTRDLTDTQYF; j_call: TRBJ2-3; v_call: TRBV25-1
cdr3_aa: CSARDSGLAEETQYF; j_call: TRBJ2-5; v_call: TRBV20-1
cdr3_aa: CSATSLATNQETQYF; j_call: TRBJ2-5; v_call: TRBV20-1
cdr3_aa: CASSPLQGSSSGANVLTF; j_call: TRBJ2-6; v_call: TRBV27
cdr3_aa: CASSRDPGQESEQYF; j_call: TRBJ2-7; v_call: TRBV7-3
cdr3_aa: CASSYDRVHSPLHF; j_call: TRBJ1-6; v_call: TRBV6-2/TRBV6-3
cdr3_aa: CASSLEYPYNEQFF; j_call: TRBJ2-1; v_call: TRBV4-1
cdr3_aa: CASSFVGPGVLTF; j_call: TRBJ2-6; v_call: TRBV6-2/TRBV6-3
cdr3_aa: CASSGGTSDGAANTGELFF; j_call: TRBJ2-2; v_call: TRBV27
cdr3_aa: CASSTGRDTQYF; j_call: TRBJ2-3; v_call: TRBV27
cdr3_aa: CASSSTSGTGEETQYF; j_call: TRBJ2-5; v_call: TRBV11-3
cdr3_aa: CASSKGQGAGQPQHF; j_call: TRBJ1-5; v_call: TRBV12-3/TRBV12-4
cdr3_aa: CASSLGGKTHYEQYF; j_call: TRBJ2-7; v_call: TRBV7-2